These T cell receptor beta chains were read from a single sample in a study of CD8 T cells in ankylosing spondylitis. TCRdb analysed the 5' RACE reads with MiXCR anew, one entry per CDR3 protein. Here the sample spans about 500,000 distinct CDR3 sequences, about 5.7% being singletons. The specimen was blood, either unsorted or a sorted T cell fraction (not recorded which). These receptors all stem from a male donor with ankylosing spondylitis. CDR3s include the opening cysteine and the closing phenylalanine or tryptophan. The D gene is left open where the match is weak. Where a row states a size, it is once, few, many or the class of an expanded clone; other rows omit it.

few	TRBD2	TRBJ2-1	TRBV5-1	TGCGCCAGCAGCTTGGTTCCAGCGGGAGGGCCGGGTGAGCAGTTCTTC	CASSLVPAGGPGEQFF
many	.	TRBJ2-4	TRBV2	TGTGCCAGCAGTGAACATCGCTCCAGGGGAATAAAAAACATTCAGTACTTC	CASSEHRSRGIKNIQYF
few	TRBD2	TRBJ2-1	TRBV4-1	TGCGCCAGCAGCCGGGGACTAGCGGGAGGTACCTCCTACAATGAGCAGTTCTTC	CASSRGLAGGTSYNEQFF
few	.	TRBJ1-2	TRBV3-1	TGTGCCAGCAGCCAACCAGACAAGGCCTCTGGCTACACCTTC	CASSQPDKASGYTF
many	.	TRBJ2-1	TRBV20-1	TGCAGGACGGCACCCGCGGCAGGCGGGGAGCAGTTCTTC	CRTAPAAGGEQFF
many	TRBD2	TRBJ2-1	TRBV29-1	TGCAGCGCTCTTAGCGGGGCCAACAATGAGCAGTTCTTC	CSALSGANNEQFF
many	TRBD1	TRBJ2-3	TRBV6-2/TRBV6-3	TGTGCCAGCAGTTACGCCCCGGGACAGGGGGCAGATACGCAGTATTTT	CASSYAPGQGADTQYF
many	TRBD1	TRBJ1-5	TRBV5-1	TGCGCCAGCAGCTTGTACAGGGGGCAAAATAGCAATCAGCCCCAGCATTTT	CASSLYRGQNSNQPQHF
many	TRBD2	TRBJ2-1	TRBV24-1	TGTGCCACCGGTGATAGCGGGGGTACCTCCTACAATGAGCAGTTCTTC	CATGDSGGTSYNEQFF
many	TRBD1	TRBJ1-2	TRBV27	TGTGCCAGCAGTTTGATTAGGGGACAGGGGGCCGATGGCTACACCTTC	CASSLIRGQGADGYTF
.	TRBD2	TRBJ2-1	TRBV24-1	TGTGCCACCAGTGATCCGGCTAGCGGGAGCTATGAGCAGTTCTTC	CATSDPASGSYEQFF
many	.	TRBJ2-1	TRBV6-6	TGTGCCAGCAGTCTCCGAGGCTTGCCAGAGTTCTTC	CASSLRGLPEFF
many	.	TRBJ2-5	TRBV20-1	TGCAGTGCTAGAGATCCCCGGACCCCAGGAGAGACCCAGTACTTC	CSARDPRTPGETQYF
many	.	TRBJ1-1	TRBV20-1	TGCAGTGCTAGAGATTACTTCCGAGGGGGTGAAGCTTTCTTT	CSARDYFRGGEAFF
many	TRBD2	TRBJ2-1	TRBV24-1	TGTGCCACCAGTGATTGGACTAGCGGGGGCCAAGATGAGCAGTTCTTC	CATSDWTSGGQDEQFF
many	.	TRBJ1-2	TRBV5-6	TGTGCCAGCAGCTTTCGGACTCTCCCCTATGGCTACACCTTC	CASSFRTLPYGYTF
few	.	TRBJ2-3	TRBV20-1	TGCAGTGCTAGAGATCGTGGGGGAGTGGTAACAGATACGCAGTATTTT	CSARDRGGVVTDTQYF
many	.	TRBJ1-5	TRBV5-1	TGCGCCAGCAGCTTAGGACTCCATAATCAGCCCCAGCATTTT	CASSLGLHNQPQHF
once	.	TRBJ2-1	TRBV20-1	TGCAGTGCCGCGGACCGCCTGGGGAATTACAATGAGCAGTTCTTC	CSAADRLGNYNEQFF
many	.	TRBJ2-5	TRBV5-5	TGTGCCAGCAGCTTCAACATCCCAGGGACCCAGTACTTC	CASSFNIPGTQYF
few	.	TRBJ2-5	TRBV18	TGTGCCAGCTCACTCCAGCTGGAGGAGACCCAGTACTTC	CASSLQLEETQYF
many	.	TRBJ2-1	TRBV5-1	TGCGCCAGCAGGCGCCCCGGACCCACCTACAATGAGCAGTTCTTC	CASRRPGPTYNEQFF
many	TRBD1	TRBJ2-7	TRBV5-6	TGTGCCAGCAGCTCGGGACAGGCCCTCGAGCAGTACTTC	CASSSGQALEQYF
many	TRBD1	TRBJ2-5	TRBV7-2	TGTGCCAGCAGCTTAGCGGGGACAGGGTTTTACCAAGAGACCCAGTACTTC	CASSLAGTGFYQETQYF
many	.	TRBJ2-7	TRBV10-3	TGTGCCATCAGTGAGGGGGGGCCGGCCGGGTGGTACTTC	CAISEGGPAGWYF